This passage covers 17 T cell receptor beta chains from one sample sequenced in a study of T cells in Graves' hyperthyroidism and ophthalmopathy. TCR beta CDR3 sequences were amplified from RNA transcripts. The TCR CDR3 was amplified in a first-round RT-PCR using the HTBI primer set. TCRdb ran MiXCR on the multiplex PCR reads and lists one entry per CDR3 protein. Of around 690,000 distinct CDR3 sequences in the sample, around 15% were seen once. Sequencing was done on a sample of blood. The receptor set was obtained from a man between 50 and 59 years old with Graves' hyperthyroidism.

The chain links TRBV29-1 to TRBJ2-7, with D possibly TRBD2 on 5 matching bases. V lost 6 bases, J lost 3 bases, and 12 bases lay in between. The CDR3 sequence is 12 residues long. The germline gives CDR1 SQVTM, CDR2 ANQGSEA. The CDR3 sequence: CSVLLGDYEQYF. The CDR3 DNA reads TGCAGCGTCCTCCTGGGAGACTACGAGCAGTACTTC.

The CDR3 sequence is CASSGLWEGETQYF. CDR3 nucleotides: TGTGCCAGCAGCGGACTTTGGGAGGGGGAGACCCAGTACTTC. J is TRBJ2-5 and V is TRBV9, with TRBD2 matching over 7 bases. The CDR3 is made up of 14 amino acids. V lost 3 bases, J lost 5 bases, and 7 bases stayed unmatched. Germline lookup yields CDR1 SGDLS and CDR2 YYNGEE.

The DNA of the CDR3 is TGTGCCAGCACCCCCAGGGGGTGGTATGACAATCAGCCCCAGCATTTT. Amino acid sequence: CASTPRGWYDNQPQHF. This rearrangement joins TRBV28 to TRBJ1-5; 7 nucleotides agree with TRBD1. The germline V gene encodes CDR1 MDHEN and CDR2 SYDVKM. Unmatched junction bases numbered 12, after V lost 7 bases and J lost 3 bases. The CDR3 consists of 16 residues.

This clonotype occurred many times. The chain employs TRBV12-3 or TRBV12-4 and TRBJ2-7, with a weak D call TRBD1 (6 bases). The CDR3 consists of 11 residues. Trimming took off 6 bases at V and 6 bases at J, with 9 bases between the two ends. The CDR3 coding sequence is TGTGCCAGCAGCCCAGGGGTCGAGCAGTACTTC. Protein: CASSPGVEQYF.

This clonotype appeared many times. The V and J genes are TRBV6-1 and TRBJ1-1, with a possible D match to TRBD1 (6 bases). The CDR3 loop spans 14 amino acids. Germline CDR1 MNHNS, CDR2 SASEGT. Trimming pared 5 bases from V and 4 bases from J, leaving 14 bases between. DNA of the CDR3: TGTGCCAGCAGTTATTTGGGGGCGAGCACTGAAGCTTTCTTT. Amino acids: CASSYLGASTEAFF.

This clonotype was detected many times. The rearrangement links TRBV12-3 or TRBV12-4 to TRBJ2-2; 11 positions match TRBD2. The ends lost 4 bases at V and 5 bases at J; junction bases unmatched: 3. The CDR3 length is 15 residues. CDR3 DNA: TGTGCCAGCAGTTCGGGACTAGCGGTGACCGGGGAGCTGTTTTTT. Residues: CASSSGLAVTGELFF.

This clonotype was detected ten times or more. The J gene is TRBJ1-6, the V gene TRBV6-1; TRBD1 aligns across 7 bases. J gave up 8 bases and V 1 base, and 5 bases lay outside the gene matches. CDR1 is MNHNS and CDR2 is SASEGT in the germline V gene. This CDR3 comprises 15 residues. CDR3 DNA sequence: TGTGCCAGCAGTGAAGAACAGGGGTCCTATTCACCCCTCCACTTT. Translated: CASSEEQGSYSPLHF.

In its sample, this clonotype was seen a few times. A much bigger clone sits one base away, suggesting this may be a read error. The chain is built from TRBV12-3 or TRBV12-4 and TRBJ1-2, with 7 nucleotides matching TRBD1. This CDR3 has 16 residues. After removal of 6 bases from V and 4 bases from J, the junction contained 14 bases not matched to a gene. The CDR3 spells CASSQLRGRGAYGYTF. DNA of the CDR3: TGTGCCAGCAGCCAACTCCGGGGCAGGGGGGCCTATGGCTACACCTTC.

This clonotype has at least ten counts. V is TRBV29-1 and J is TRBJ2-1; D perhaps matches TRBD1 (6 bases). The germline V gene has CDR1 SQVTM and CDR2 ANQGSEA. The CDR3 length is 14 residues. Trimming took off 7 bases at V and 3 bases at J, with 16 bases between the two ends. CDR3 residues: CSAGPNRDYNEQFF. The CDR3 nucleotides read TGCAGCGCCGGTCCCAACAGGGACTACAATGAGCAGTTCTTC.

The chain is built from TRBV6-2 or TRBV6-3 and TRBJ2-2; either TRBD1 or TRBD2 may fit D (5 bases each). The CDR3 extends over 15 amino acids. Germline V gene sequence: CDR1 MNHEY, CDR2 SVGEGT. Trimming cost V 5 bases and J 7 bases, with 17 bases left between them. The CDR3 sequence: CASSNIAGADGELFF. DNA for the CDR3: TGTGCCAGCAGTAACATAGCCGGGGCCGACGGGGAGCTGTTTTTT.

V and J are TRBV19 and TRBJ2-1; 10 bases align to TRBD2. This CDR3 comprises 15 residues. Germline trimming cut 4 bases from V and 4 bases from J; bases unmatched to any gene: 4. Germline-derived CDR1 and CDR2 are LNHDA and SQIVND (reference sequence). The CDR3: CASSTISGRYNEQFF. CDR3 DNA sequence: TGTGCCAGTAGTACCATTAGCGGGAGGTACAATGAGCAGTTCTTC.

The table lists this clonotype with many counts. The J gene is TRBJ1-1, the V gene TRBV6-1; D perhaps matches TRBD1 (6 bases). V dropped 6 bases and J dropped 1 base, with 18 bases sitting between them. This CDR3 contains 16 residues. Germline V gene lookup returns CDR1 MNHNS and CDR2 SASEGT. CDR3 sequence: CASRIGAGHPNTEAFF. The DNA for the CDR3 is TGTGCCAGCAGAATTGGGGCGGGACACCCGAACACTGAAGCTTTCTTT.

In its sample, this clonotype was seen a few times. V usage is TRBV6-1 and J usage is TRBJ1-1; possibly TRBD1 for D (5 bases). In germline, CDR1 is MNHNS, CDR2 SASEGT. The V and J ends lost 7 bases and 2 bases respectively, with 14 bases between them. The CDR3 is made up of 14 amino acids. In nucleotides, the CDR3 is TGTGCCAGCACATCGGGACCGCTCAACACTGAAGCTTTCTTT. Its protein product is CASTSGPLNTEAFF.

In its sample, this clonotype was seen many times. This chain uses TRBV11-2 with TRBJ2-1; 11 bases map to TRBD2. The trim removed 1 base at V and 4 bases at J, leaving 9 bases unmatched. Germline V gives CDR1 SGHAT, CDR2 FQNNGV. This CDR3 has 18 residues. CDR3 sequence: CASSLGTSGRGMYNEQFF. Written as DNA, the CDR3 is TGTGCCAGCAGCTTAGGTACTAGCGGGAGAGGAATGTACAATGAGCAGTTCTTC.

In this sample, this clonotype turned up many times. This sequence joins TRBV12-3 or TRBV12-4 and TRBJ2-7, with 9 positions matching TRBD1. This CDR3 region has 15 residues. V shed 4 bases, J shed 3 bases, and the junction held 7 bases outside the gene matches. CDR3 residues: CASSSWTGEGYEQYF. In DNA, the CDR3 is TGTGCCAGCAGTTCTTGGACAGGGGAGGGCTACGAGCAGTACTTC.

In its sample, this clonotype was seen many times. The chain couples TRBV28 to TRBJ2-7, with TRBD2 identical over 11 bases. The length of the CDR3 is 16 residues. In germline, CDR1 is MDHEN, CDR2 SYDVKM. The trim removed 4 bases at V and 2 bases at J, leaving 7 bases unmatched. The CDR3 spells CASSSYSGRATYEQYF. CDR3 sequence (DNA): TGTGCCAGCAGTTCGTATAGCGGGAGGGCCACCTACGAGCAGTACTTC.

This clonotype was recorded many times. CDR3 sequence reads: CASSLQGFATDTQYF. In nucleotides, the CDR3 is TGTGCCAGCAGCTTACAGGGCTTTGCCACAGATACGCAGTATTTT. The chain joins TRBV11-2 to TRBJ2-3, with a weak D call TRBD1 (5 bases). Trimming removed 2 bases at V and 2 bases at J, with 11 bases between. The length of the CDR3 is 15 residues. CDR1 SGHAT and CDR2 FQNNGV come from the germline V gene.